The 23 T cell receptor beta chains presented below share a single source sample, sequenced in a study of response to subunit inactivated influenza vaccine. Via MiXCR, TCRdb re-called the RT-PCR reads, giving one row per CDR3 protein. The repertoire consists of roughly 520,000 distinct CDR3 sequences, with less than 30% occurring once and the leading ten covering under 2.5%. Sequencing used CD4+ T cells sorted from PBMCs, obtained roughly 5 days after vaccination. These receptors originate from a man in his fifties or sixties who received an inactivated influenza vaccine.

This clonotype occurred a few times. CDR3 region: CAISEVGQGSGEQYF. The DNA for the CDR3 is TGTGCCATCAGTGAGGTGGGACAGGGATCAGGAGAGCAGTACTTC. The J gene is TRBJ2-7, the V gene TRBV10-3; TRBD1 agrees at 9 bases. The junction had 9 bases not matched to a gene; V was cut back by 2 bases and J by 7 bases. The germline V gene encodes CDR1 ENHRY and CDR2 SYGVKD. This CDR3 is built from 15 residues.

V gene TRBV12-3 or TRBV12-4 combines with J gene TRBJ2-7; D perhaps matches TRBD2 (5 bases). Trimming took 0 bases from V and 2 from J, leaving 14 bases between them. The CDR3 has 16 residues. CDR3 sequence: CASSLALRRRTYEQYF. The CDR3 region has the DNA TGTGCCAGCAGTTTAGCCCTTAGGAGGCGAACCTACGAGCAGTACTTC.

This clonotype has a handful of counts. The DNA for the CDR3 is TGTGCCAGCAGTTACTCTCCCAGCGTTGTAGAGACCCAGTACTTC. It is translated as CASSYSPSVVETQYF. V usage is TRBV6-5 and J usage is TRBJ2-5; D is unresolved. Germline CDR1 reads MNHEY; CDR2 reads SVGAGI. CDR3 length equals 15 residues. V lost 0 bases to trimming and J lost 4 bases, with 12 bases between them.

This clonotype came up a few times. This chain links TRBV4-2 with TRBJ2-7; D is possibly TRBD2 (5 bases). Germline CDR1 and CDR2: LGHNA and YNFKEQ. The CDR3 totals 15 residues. V dropped 0 bases and J dropped 7 bases, with 16 bases sitting between them. The CDR3, as DNA: TGTGCCAGCAGCCAAGATCACCAGACTAATCGGGAGCAGTACTTC. Translated: CASSQDHQTNREQYF.

The chain links TRBV5-6 to TRBJ2-1, with 11 positions matching TRBD2. The CDR3 covers 15 residues. Trimming took 5 bases from V and 5 from J; bases not matched to a gene: 6. Germline-derived CDR1 and CDR2 are SGHDT and YYEEEE. CDR3 region: CASSRAGLADNEQFF. CDR3 DNA: TGTGCCAGCAGTCGGGCGGGACTAGCGGACAATGAGCAGTTCTTC.

This clonotype was observed a few times. This chain connects TRBV20-1 to TRBJ2-5; D may match TRBD1 or TRBD2 (5 bases each). Germline CDR1 DFQATT, CDR2 SNEGSKA (reference sequence). CDR3 size: 14 residues. With 2 bases removed from V and 5 bases from J, the gap between germline ends came to 15 bases. The CDR3 loop is CSARQRTKGETQYF. The CDR3 nucleotides are TGCAGTGCTAGACAGCGGACCAAGGGGGAGACCCAGTACTTC.

The sample holds a few counts of this clonotype. The V and J genes are TRBV27 and TRBJ1-1; D is unclear. V gave up 3 bases and J gave up 0 bases, with 8 bases separating them. The CDR3 contains 14 residues. Germline values: CDR1 MNHEY, CDR2 SMNVEV (reference sequence). CDR3 DNA sequence: TGTGCCAGCAGTTTCGCAGGACTGAACACTGAAGCTTTCTTT. Residues: CASSFAGLNTEAFF.

The chain couples TRBV30 to TRBJ2-1, with TRBD2 as a possible D gene (6 bases). Germline V gives CDR1 GTSNPN, CDR2 SVGIG (reference sequence). The CDR3 covers 13 residues. V was cut by 3 bases and J by 9 bases, with 15 bases left in between. The CDR3 loop is CAWRWGGYGEQFF. CDR3 coding DNA: TGTGCCTGGAGATGGGGAGGATATGGTGAGCAGTTCTTC.

V is TRBV19 and J is TRBJ1-6, with TRBD1 matching over 11 bases. J gave up 8 bases and V 7 bases, and 10 bases lay outside the gene matches. Germline CDR1 reads LNHDA; CDR2 reads SQIVND (reference sequence). The CDR3 is 16 residues long. CDR3: CASTYAGQGAYSPLHF. CDR3 nucleotides: TGTGCCAGTACTTATGCCGGACAGGGGGCTTATTCACCCCTCCACTTT.

The rearrangement uses TRBV10-1 and TRBJ2-3; 9 bases align to TRBD2. The CDR3 length is 17 residues. The ends lost 2 bases at V and 0 bases at J; junction bases unmatched: 6. In germline, CDR1 is WNHNN, CDR2 SYGVQD (reference sequence). Written as DNA, the CDR3 is TGCGCCAGCAGTGAGACTAGGCTAGCGGGGAGCACAGATACGCAGTATTTT. Amino acids: CASSETRLAGSTDTQYF.

The CDR3 region has the DNA TGCAGCCTAGCGGAAGGAGCAGATACGCAGTATTTT. It encodes CSLAEGADTQYF. The chain joins TRBV29-1 to TRBJ2-3; 7 bases map to TRBD2. Germline CDR1 and CDR2: SQVTM and ANQGSEA. The CDR3 is 12 residues long. V was clipped by 8 bases and J by 4 bases; unmatched bases: 6.

This clonotype was found a few times. The genes are TRBV27 and TRBJ2-2, with TRBD2 identical over 10 bases. The CDR3 runs 15 residues. J was trimmed by 5 bases and V by 5 bases; bases with no gene match: 5. From germline, CDR1 is MNHEY and CDR2 SMNVEV (reference sequence). The CDR3 reads CASSQGLARTGELFF. For the CDR3, the DNA is TGTGCCAGCAGTCAGGGACTAGCGAGGACCGGGGAGCTGTTTTTT.

In its sample, this clonotype was seen many times. The chain combines TRBV6-5 with TRBJ2-7; 10 bases match TRBD1. Losses at the gene ends were 2 bases for V and 1 base for J; bases not matched to a gene: 8. The length of the CDR3 is 17 residues. Germline CDR1 MNHEY, CDR2 SVGAGI. In DNA form, the CDR3 reads TGTGCCAGCAGTTACGGTATGCGGGACAGGGGATCCTACGAGCAGTACTTC. It translates to CASSYGMRDRGSYEQYF.

V and J are TRBV20-1 and TRBJ1-6; 9 bases map to TRBD1. Per the germline V gene, CDR1 is DFQATT and CDR2 is SNEGSKA (reference sequence). V lost 0 bases, J lost 5 bases, and 5 bases stayed unmatched. The CDR3 sequence is 16 residues long. In DNA, the CDR3 is TGCAGTGCTAGAGATTTGACAGGGGGGAATAATTCACCCCTCCACTTT. It translates to CSARDLTGGNNSPLHF.

This chain connects TRBV6-5 to TRBJ1-6, with D maybe TRBD1 (6 bases). CDR3 length equals 14 residues. Trimming pared 4 bases from V and 7 bases from J, leaving 11 bases between. Germline V gene sequence: CDR1 MNHEY, CDR2 SVGAGI. The CDR3 DNA reads as TGTGCCAGCAGTTCCGGACAGAGAAATTCACCCCTCCACTTT. Residues: CASSSGQRNSPLHF.

This clonotype was seen more than once but under ten times. The genes are TRBV7-2 and TRBJ2-1; D is unclear. The V gene's germline CDR1 is SGHTA and CDR2 FQGNSA. Trimming took off 4 bases at V and 12 bases at J, with 22 bases between the two ends. This CDR3 has 15 amino acids. The CDR3: CASSSASTETAVQFF. In DNA, the CDR3 is TGTGCCAGCAGCTCGGCGAGCACGGAGACCGCAGTGCAGTTCTTC.

The sample holds a few counts of this clonotype. The chain carries TRBV5-1 and TRBJ2-5; TRBD1 matches 10 bases. The CDR3 totals 15 residues. After removal of 4 bases from V and 2 bases from J, the junction contained 5 bases not matched to a gene. Germline V lookup: CDR1 SGHRS, CDR2 YFSETQ. CDR3 in DNA: TGCGCCAGCAGCCAAAGGACAGGGGGACAAGAGACCCAGTACTTC. The encoded protein is CASSQRTGGQETQYF.

Remarks on this clonotype: A much larger clonotype is one base distant, so this may be a read error. The CDR3, as DNA: TGTGCCAGCAGTTTCGGTTGGGTATGGTTGAATGAGCAGTTCTTC. Translated: CASSFGWVWLNEQFF. The chain combines TRBV27 with TRBJ2-1; D is ambiguous. The CDR3 runs 15 residues. Trimming removed 3 bases at V and 7 bases at J, with 16 bases between. The germline V gene encodes CDR1 MNHEY and CDR2 SMNVEV (reference sequence).

This clonotype was found a few times. The rearrangement links TRBV9 to TRBJ2-7; 9 bases agree with TRBD2. V shed 4 bases, J shed 4 bases, and the junction held 9 bases outside the gene matches. The CDR3 covers 15 residues. Germline V gene lookup returns CDR1 SGDLS and CDR2 YYNGEE. Here the CDR3 DNA reads TGTGCCAGCAGCCCCCGGGGTAGCGGGAGTTACGAGCAGTACTTC. Translating it yields CASSPRGSGSYEQYF.

The chain has TRBV6-1 and TRBJ2-6, with 7 bases that match TRBD1. Trimming at V came to 6 bases and at J to 0 bases, leaving 5 bases not matched to a gene. The CDR3 consists of 16 residues. Germline V gives CDR1 MNHNS, CDR2 SASEGT. Written as DNA, the CDR3 is TGTGCCAGCAGGGTCCCAGGGGGCTCTGGGGCCAACGTCCTGACTTTC. Translated, it gives CASRVPGGSGANVLTF.

Only a few counts were recorded for this clonotype. This chain joins TRBV6-2 or TRBV6-3 and TRBJ2-3, with 8 positions matching TRBD1. J was trimmed by 3 bases and V by 7 bases; bases with no gene match: 6. This CDR3 is 14 amino acids long. The germline V gene encodes CDR1 MNHEY and CDR2 SVGEGT. In DNA form, the CDR3 reads TGTGCCAGCACCGGACAGGGAAGGACAGATACGCAGTATTTT. Its protein product is CASTGQGRTDTQYF.

In this sample, this clonotype turned up once. The genes are TRBV7-6 and TRBJ2-5; D gene uncertain. Germline loops: CDR1 SGHVS, CDR2 FNYEAQ. The CDR3 totals 14 residues. V was clipped by 0 bases and J by 4 bases, with 9 bases between them. CDR3 sequence: CASSLASRVETQYF. The DNA for the CDR3 is TGTGCCAGCAGCTTAGCGTCCCGGGTAGAGACCCAGTACTTC.

This clonotype was observed a few times. The chain links TRBV5-1 to TRBJ2-2; 8 bases are shared with TRBD1. Looked up from germline, CDR1 is SGHRS and CDR2 is YFSETQ. Germline trimming cut 1 base from V and 6 bases from J; bases unmatched to any gene: 5. The CDR3 contains 15 residues. The CDR3 DNA is TGCGCCAGCAGCTTGCAGGGGGCCCGGTCCGGGGAGCTGTTTTTT. Protein: CASSLQGARSGELFF.